These T cell receptor beta chains were read from a single sample in a study of T cell changes during pregnancy in multiple sclerosis. Repertoires were generated with immunoSEQ multiplex PCR, while TCRdb's copy carries only in-frame clones and drops some. The data contain approximately 50,000 clones, over 80% of them singletons. The sample was CD8+ T cells from peripheral blood mononuclear cells, taken after pregnancy. These receptors all stem from a female donor with multiple sclerosis, enrolled in a pregnancy study. The CDR3 runs from the conserved cysteine through the conserved F or W. The order of the fields is D gene, J gene, clone size, V gene, CDR3 DNA, CDR3 protein. D genes are given only for firm matches. Clone size is not always given. Where it is, it says once, few, many or a class for expanded clones.

TRBD1	TRBJ1-2	-	TRBV29-1	TGCAGCGTTGGCGGACAGGCCTATGGCTACACCTTC	CSVGGQAYGYTF
-	TRBJ2-7	-	TRBV19	TGTGCCAGTAGTGTCACAGGGCTCTCCTACGAGCAGTACTTC	CASSVTGLSYEQYF
TRBD1	TRBJ2-7	-	TRBV2	TGTGCCAGCAGTGAAGCCCCGGACAGGGGGCGCGAGCAGTACTTC	CASSEAPDRGREQYF
-	TRBJ2-2	-	TRBV27	TGTGCCAGCAGTTGGAGGGCCGGGGAGCTGTTTTTT	CASSWRAGELFF
-	TRBJ1-1	-	TRBV18	TGTGCCAGCTCACCACCGGGGGGGGGCGGGAACACTGAAGCTTTCTTT	CASSPPGGGGNTEAFF
TRBD1	TRBJ2-2	-	TRBV15	TGTGCCACCAGGGGGACAGGGGGCCTGACCGGGGAGCTGTTTTTT	CATRGTGGLTGELFF
-	TRBJ2-1	-	TRBV5-1	TGCGCCAGCAGCTTGGGACGGGGACAAAGAGGTGAGCAGTTCTTC	CASSLGRGQRGEQFF
-	TRBJ2-7	-	TRBV5-6	TGTGCCAGCAGCTCTTCCCCCTACGAGCAGTACTTC	CASSSSPYEQYF
TRBD1	TRBJ1-1	-	TRBV5-4	TGTGCCAGCAGAAGGACAGGGGAAATTACTGAAGCTTTCTTT	CASRRTGEITEAFF
TRBD2	TRBJ2-7	-	TRBV19	TGTGCCAGTACCGACGGACTAGCGGGGTCCTACGAGCAGTACTTC	CASTDGLAGSYEQYF
TRBD1	TRBJ1-2	-	TRBV19	TGTGCCAGTAGTTCACAGGGGGCGGACTATGGCTACACCTTC	CASSSQGADYGYTF
TRBD1	TRBJ2-7	-	TRBV7-3	TGTGCCAGCAGCTTAATATGGGACAGACCCTACGAGCAGTACTTC	CASSLIWDRPYEQYF
-	TRBJ2-7	-	TRBV7-8	TGTGCCAGCAGCTTGGACAGCAGGGAGCAGTACTTC	CASSLDSREQYF
-	TRBJ1-1	-	TRBV4-1	TGCGCCAGCAGCCAGGGTAACAGGGTGAACACTGAAGCTTTCTTT	CASSQGNRVNTEAFF
-	TRBJ2-7	-	TRBV11-2	TGTGCCAGCAGCTATGCGGGGGCGGACTCCTACGAGCAGTACTTC	CASSYAGADSYEQYF
-	TRBJ1-5	-	TRBV19	TGTGCCAGTAGCGTACAGATGTATAGCAATCAGCCCCAGCATTTT	CASSVQMYSNQPQHF
TRBD2	TRBJ2-2	few	TRBV15	TGTGCCACCAGCACCCGTAGCGGGGGGCACACCGGGGAGCTGTTTTTT	CATSTRSGGHTGELFF
TRBD2	TRBJ2-3	-	TRBV7-9	TGTGCCAGCAGCTTAACCTCTAGCGGGGGTTCAGATACGCAGTATTTT	CASSLTSSGGSDTQYF
-	TRBJ1-2	-	TRBV2	TGTGCCAGCAGTGAAACAGCCGCCTCTAACTATGGCTACACCTTC	CASSETAASNYGYTF
TRBD1	TRBJ2-2	-	TRBV18	TGTGCCAGCTCAGGAGACGGACAGGGGCCCGGGGAGCTGTTTTTT	CASSGDGQGPGELFF
-	TRBJ2-7	-	TRBV7-6	TGTGCCAGCAGCTTGGGGAGTAGTGACGAGCAGTACTTC	CASSLGSSDEQYF
-	TRBJ2-3	once	TRBV7-9	TGTGCCAGCAGCACAACCTTAGGGGCGGATACGCAGTATTTT	CASSTTLGADTQYF
-	TRBJ1-2	-	TRBV19	TGTGCCAGTAGTATAGCCCTCGACAGTTTCTATGGCTACACCTTC	CASSIALDSFYGYTF
-	TRBJ1-2	-	TRBV7-9	TGTGCCAGCAGCGCCTACAGGGACCTCAGTCCTTATGGCTACACCTTC	CASSAYRDLSPYGYTF
-	TRBJ1-1	-	TRBV29-1	TGCAGCGTTGAAGACCGAGCTGAAGCTTTCTTT	CSVEDRAEAFF
TRBD1	TRBJ1-1	-	TRBV7-8	TGTGCCAGCAGCTTACAGGGGGAGAGCACTGAAGCTTTCTTT	CASSLQGESTEAFF
TRBD1	TRBJ1-2	-	TRBV29-1	TGCAGCGGTAATGGGACAGGGCTAAACTATGGCTACACCTTC	CSGNGTGLNYGYTF
-	TRBJ1-6	-	TRBV5-5	TGTGCCAGCAGCTTAGAGAGGGCAGGTCCTCATTCACCCCTCCACTTT	CASSLERAGPHSPLHF
TRBD2	TRBJ2-1	-	TRBV2	TGTGCCAGCAGAGGGCGGGGGGAAACCTACAATGAGCAGTTCTTC	CASRGRGETYNEQFF
-	TRBJ2-1	-	TRBV30	TGTGCCTGGAGAAGAGGGAATGAGCAGTTCTTC	CAWRRGNEQFF
-	TRBJ1-5	-	TRBV15	TGTGCCACCAGCAGAGTGGGGGGTAATCAGCCCCAGCATTTT	CATSRVGGNQPQHF
-	TRBJ2-3	-	TRBV29-1	TGCAGCGTGTCCCAGGCAGATACGCAGTATTTT	CSVSQADTQYF
-	TRBJ2-2	-	TRBV10-3	TGTGCCATCCAAGGCCTCCAGCAGGAGGCCGGGGAGCTGTTTTTT	CAIQGLQQEAGELFF
-	TRBJ1-5	-	TRBV19	TGTGCCAGTAGTATAGATCGAGAAGGGGATCAGCCCCAGCATTTT	CASSIDREGDQPQHF